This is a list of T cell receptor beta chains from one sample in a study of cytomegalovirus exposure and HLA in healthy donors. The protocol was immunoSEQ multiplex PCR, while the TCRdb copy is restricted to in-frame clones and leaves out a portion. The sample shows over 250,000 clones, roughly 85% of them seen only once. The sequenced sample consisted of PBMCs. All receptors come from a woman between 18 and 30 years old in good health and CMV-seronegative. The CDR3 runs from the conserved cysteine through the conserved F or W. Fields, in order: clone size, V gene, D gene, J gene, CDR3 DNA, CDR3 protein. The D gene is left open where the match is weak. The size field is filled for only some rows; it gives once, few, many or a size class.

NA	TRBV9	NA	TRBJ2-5	TGTGCCAGCAGCCCTCGGGGGCAAGAGACCCAGTACTTC	CASSPRGQETQYF
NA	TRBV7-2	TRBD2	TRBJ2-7	TGTGCCAGCAGCCACGGACTAGCGGGGGGCCCCTTCCTCTACGAGCAGTACTTC	CASSHGLAGGPFLYEQYF
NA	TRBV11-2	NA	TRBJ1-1	TGTGCCAGCAGCCCGAGGAACACTGAAGCTTTCTTT	CASSPRNTEAFF
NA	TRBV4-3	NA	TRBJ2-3	TGCGCCAGCAGCCAAGACGTGCTTTCGGTTCGCACAGATACGCAGTATTTT	CASSQDVLSVRTDTQYF
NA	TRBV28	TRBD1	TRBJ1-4	TGTGCCAGCAGGCGGGACAGATTGGAAAAACTGTTTTTT	CASRRDRLEKLFF
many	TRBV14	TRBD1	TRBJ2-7	TGTGCCAGCAGCCAAGGGCTGACAGGGAGCGGATACGAGCAGTACTTC	CASSQGLTGSGYEQYF
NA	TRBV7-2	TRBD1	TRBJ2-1	TGTGCCAGCAGCTTCGACAGGGGCAATGAGCAGTTCTTC	CASSFDRGNEQFF
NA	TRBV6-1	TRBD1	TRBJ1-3	TGTGCCAGCAGTGAAGGACAGGGAGTTGGTGGAGACTCTGGAAACACCATATATTTT	CASSEGQGVGGDSGNTIYF
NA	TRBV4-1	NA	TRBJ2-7	TGCGCCAGCAGCCAGGTCCATGAAGGGGGAAGTTTCGAGCAGTACTTC	CASSQVHEGGSFEQYF
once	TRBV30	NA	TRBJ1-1	TGTGCCTGGAGCTCGACACGGATGAACACTGAAGCTTTCTTT	CAWSSTRMNTEAFF
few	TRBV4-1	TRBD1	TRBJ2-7	TGCGCCAGCAGCCAAGAACAGGGGTACGAGCAGTACTTC	CASSQEQGYEQYF
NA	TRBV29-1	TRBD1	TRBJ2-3	TGCAGCGTCCTATCATCCGGGACAGGCTATACGCAGTATTTT	CSVLSSGTGYTQYF
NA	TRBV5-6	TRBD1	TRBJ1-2	TGTGCCAGCAGGGCGGCAGGGACAGGGGGCAATGGCTACACCTTC	CASRAAGTGGNGYTF
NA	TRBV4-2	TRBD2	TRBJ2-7	TGTGCCAGCAGCCAAAATAGCGGGATCTCCTACGAGCAGTACTTC	CASSQNSGISYEQYF
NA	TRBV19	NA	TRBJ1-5	TGTGCCAGTAGTATTGGGGCAGGCGCCAAGCATAGCAATCAGCCCCAGCATTTT	CASSIGAGAKHSNQPQHF
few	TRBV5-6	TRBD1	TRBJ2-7	TGTGCCAGCACCGACAGGGGACACTCCTACGAGCAGTACTTC	CASTDRGHSYEQYF
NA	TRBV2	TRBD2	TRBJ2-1	TGTGCCAGCAGGGACCTCGGACTAGCGGGAGGGTTTGAGCAGTTCTTC	CASRDLGLAGGFEQFF
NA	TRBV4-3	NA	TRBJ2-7	TGCGCCAGCAGCCAAGACGGAGCCTACGAGCAGTACTTC	CASSQDGAYEQYF
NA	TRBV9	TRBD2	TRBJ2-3	TGTGCCAGCAGCCTGGAGGGACTAGCGGTTACCACAGATACGCAGTATTTT	CASSLEGLAVTTDTQYF
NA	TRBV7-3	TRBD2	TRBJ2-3	TGTGCCAGCAGCTTAATCGGAGCGGGGGGCACAGATACGCAGTATTTT	CASSLIGAGGTDTQYF
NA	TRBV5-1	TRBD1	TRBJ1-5	TGCGCCAGCAGCTTAACCCCGGGACAGGGGGGGCAGCCCCAGCATTTT	CASSLTPGQGGQPQHF
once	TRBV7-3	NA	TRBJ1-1	TGTGCCAGCAGCTCGGGGGAGGAGGGGTACAACACTGAAGCTTTCTTT	CASSSGEEGYNTEAFF
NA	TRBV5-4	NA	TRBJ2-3	TGTGCCAGCAGCTTGTATGGCAGATTGACAGATACGCAGTATTTT	CASSLYGRLTDTQYF
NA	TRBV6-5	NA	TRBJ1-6	TGTGCCAGCAGTTACTATAAGGGAGCCGACCATTCACCCCTCCACTTT	CASSYYKGADHSPLHF
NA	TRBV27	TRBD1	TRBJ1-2	TGTGCCAGCAGTCCAACGACAGGGCTAATACATGGCTACACCTTC	CASSPTTGLIHGYTF
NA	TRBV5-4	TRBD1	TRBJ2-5	TGTGCCAGCAGCTTGGGTACAGGGGAAGAGACCCAGTACTTC	CASSLGTGEETQYF
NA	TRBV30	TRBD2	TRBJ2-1	TGTGCCTGGAGGACTAGCGGGGCCTCCAATGAGCAGTTCTTC	CAWRTSGASNEQFF
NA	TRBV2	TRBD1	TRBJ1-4	TGTGCCAGCACTACTGACAGGGGTGAGGGAAAACTGTTTTTT	CASTTDRGEGKLFF
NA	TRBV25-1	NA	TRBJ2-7	TGTGCCAGCAGAAGCGGGCAAGCCTACGAGCAGTACTTC	CASRSGQAYEQYF
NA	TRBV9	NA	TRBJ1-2	TGTGCCAGCAGCGGGGGAGGGGAGGGCTACACCTTC	CASSGGGEGYTF
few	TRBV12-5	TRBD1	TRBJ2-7	TGTGCTAGTGGTTGGCGGACAGGGTGGCGCGAGCAGTACTTC	CASGWRTGWREQYF
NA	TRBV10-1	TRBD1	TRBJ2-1	TGCGCCAGCAGTGACTGGGCACAGGGGCTGGGTGAGCAGTTCTTC	CASSDWAQGLGEQFF
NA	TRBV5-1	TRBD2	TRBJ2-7	TGCGCCAGCAGTACGACTAGCGGCTCCTACGAGCAGTACTTC	CASSTTSGSYEQYF
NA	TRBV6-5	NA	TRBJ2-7	TGTGCCAGCAGCCGCCGGGGCGAGCAGTACTTC	CASSRRGEQYF
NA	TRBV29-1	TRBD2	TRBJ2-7	TGCAGCGTTGATAGCGGGGGGCTCTACGAGCAGTACTTC	CSVDSGGLYEQYF
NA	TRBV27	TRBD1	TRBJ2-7	TGTGCCAGCAGTTCACCGGGACAGGGACTCTACGAGCAGTACTTC	CASSSPGQGLYEQYF
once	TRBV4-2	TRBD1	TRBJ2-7	TGTGCCAGCAGCACGGGACAGGGGGCGGAAGAGCAGTACTTC	CASSTGQGAEEQYF
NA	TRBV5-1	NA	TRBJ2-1	TGCGCCAGCAGCTTGAATATAGGGGCGGCTTACAATGAGCAGTTCTTC	CASSLNIGAAYNEQFF
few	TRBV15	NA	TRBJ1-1	TGTGCCACCGGGAGGCAGAGAGGGACTGAAGCTTTCTTT	CATGRQRGTEAFF
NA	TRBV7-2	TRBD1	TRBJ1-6	TGTGCCAGCAGCTTAGGGGACAGGGAACTCTATAATTCACCCCTCCACTTT	CASSLGDRELYNSPLHF
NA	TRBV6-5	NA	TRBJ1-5	TGTGCCAGCAGCCCCAATAGCAATCAGCCCCAGCATTTT	CASSPNSNQPQHF
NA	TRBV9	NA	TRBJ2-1	TGTGCCAGCAGCGCCGGACTATCCGACAATGAGCAGTTCTTC	CASSAGLSDNEQFF
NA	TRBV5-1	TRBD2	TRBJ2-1	TGCGCCAGCAGCTTGGATCCAGCGGGGAACTACAATGAGCAGTTCTTC	CASSLDPAGNYNEQFF
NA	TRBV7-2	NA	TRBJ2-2	TGTGCCAGCAGCTTAGATCCGACAGGAATCACCGGGGAGCTGTTTTTT	CASSLDPTGITGELFF
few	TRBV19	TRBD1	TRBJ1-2	TGTGCCAGTAGAGTCGGGACAGGGGGCGGATATGGCTACACCTTC	CASRVGTGGGYGYTF
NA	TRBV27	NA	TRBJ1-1	TGTGCCAGCAGTTTTCGCCAGGGGAAGGTTGTCACTGAAGCTTTCTTT	CASSFRQGKVVTEAFF
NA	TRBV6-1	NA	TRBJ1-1	TGTGCCAGCAGTACAGGCAGGCAACGTTGGACTGAAGCTTTCTTT	CASSTGRQRWTEAFF
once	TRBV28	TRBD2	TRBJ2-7	TGTGCCAGCAGTCCAGGCGGGGGGGGCGAGCAGTACTTC	CASSPGGGGEQYF
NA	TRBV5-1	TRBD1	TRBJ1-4	TGCGCCAGCAGCTTGGAGGGACAGGGCCCAGAAAAACTGTTTTTT	CASSLEGQGPEKLFF
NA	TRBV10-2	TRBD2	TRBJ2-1	TGCGCCAGCAGTGTAGCGGGAAGCTCCTACAATGAGCAGTTCTTC	CASSVAGSSYNEQFF
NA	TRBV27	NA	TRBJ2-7	TGTGCCAGCAGTTCCGTGAGCTCCTACGAGCAGTACTTC	CASSSVSSYEQYF
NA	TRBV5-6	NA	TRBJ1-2	TGTGCCAGCAGCTTAGCAGGAAACTATGGCTACACCTTC	CASSLAGNYGYTF
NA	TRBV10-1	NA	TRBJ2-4	TGCGCCAGCAGTGAGGACTCCCGAGACATTCAGTACTTC	CASSEDSRDIQYF
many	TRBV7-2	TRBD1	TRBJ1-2	TGTGCCAGCAGCCTTTCCCCGGGACAGTTAGCCTATGGCTACACCTTC	CASSLSPGQLAYGYTF
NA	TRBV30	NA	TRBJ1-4	TGTGCCTGGAGTGTAGGGGACAAACCAACTAATGAAAAACTGTTTTTT	CAWSVGDKPTNEKLFF
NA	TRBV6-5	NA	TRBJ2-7	TGTGCCAGCAGTTACTCGGCAGGGCATCGGGCCTACGAGCAGTACTTC	CASSYSAGHRAYEQYF
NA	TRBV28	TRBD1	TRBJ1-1	TGTGCCAGCAGTTTTCTCCCCCGGGACAGGGAGAACACTGAAGCTTTCTTT	CASSFLPRDRENTEAFF
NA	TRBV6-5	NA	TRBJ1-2	TGTGCCAGCAGCTCCTACATGAGGACAGTCCACACCTTC	CASSSYMRTVHTF